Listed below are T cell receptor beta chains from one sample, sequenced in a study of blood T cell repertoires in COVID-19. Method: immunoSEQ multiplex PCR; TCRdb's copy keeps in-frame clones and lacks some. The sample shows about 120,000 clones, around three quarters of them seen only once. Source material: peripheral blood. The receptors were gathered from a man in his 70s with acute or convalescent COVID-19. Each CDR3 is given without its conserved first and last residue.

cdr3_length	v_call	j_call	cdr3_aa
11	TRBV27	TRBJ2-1	ASSLSEENEQF
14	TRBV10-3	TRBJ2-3	AINTLAGGPGDTQY
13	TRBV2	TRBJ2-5	ASSDIAGGQETQY
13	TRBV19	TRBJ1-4	ASSITGATNEKLF
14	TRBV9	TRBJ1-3	ASTPRDRASGNTIY
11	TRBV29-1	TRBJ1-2	SVEETGSEVYT
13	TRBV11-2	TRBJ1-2	ASSSIRSGNYGYT
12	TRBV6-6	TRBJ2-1	ASSPDSSYNEQF
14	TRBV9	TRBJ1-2	ASTPPSGGTGGGYT
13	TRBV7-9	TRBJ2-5	ASSLGLAGGETQY
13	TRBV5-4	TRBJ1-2	ASSAELLTNYGYT
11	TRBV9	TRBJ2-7	ASSVDRAHEQY
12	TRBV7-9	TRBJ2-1	ASSLELAVYEQF
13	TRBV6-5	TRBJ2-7	ASSSGTSGSYEQY
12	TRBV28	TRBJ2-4	ASSSTDDGDIQY
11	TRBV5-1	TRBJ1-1	ASSPSGNTEAF
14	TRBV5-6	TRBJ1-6	ASTLRQGTYNSPLH
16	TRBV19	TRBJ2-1	ASSITGTSFSTYNEQF
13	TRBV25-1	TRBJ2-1	ASRTLRDRRNEQF
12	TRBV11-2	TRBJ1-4	ASSRTLSNEKLF
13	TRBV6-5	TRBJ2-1	ASNLDGSSYNEQF
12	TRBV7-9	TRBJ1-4	ASRPGGANEKLF
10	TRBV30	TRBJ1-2	AWSGTGGGYT
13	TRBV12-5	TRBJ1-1	ASGYPQGAQTEAF
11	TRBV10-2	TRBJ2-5	ASRLAGGETQY
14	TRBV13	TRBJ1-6	ASSLWLEGAAGTLH
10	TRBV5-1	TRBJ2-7	ASSQDRDEQY
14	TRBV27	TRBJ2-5	ASSLTSGGYQETQY
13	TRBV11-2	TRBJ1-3	ASSGAGTAGNTIY
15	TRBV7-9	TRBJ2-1	ASSKRTGDGTTSEQF
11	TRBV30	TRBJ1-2	AWSRDRPYGYT
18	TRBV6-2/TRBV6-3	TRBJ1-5	ASSYSIEGFQVSGNQPQH
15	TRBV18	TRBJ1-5	ASSPSGSTYSNQPQH
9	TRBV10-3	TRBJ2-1	AITDYNEQF
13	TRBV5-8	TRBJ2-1	ASSWGLAGGDEQF
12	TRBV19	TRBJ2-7	ASSFRGQLYEQY
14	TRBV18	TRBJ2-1	ASSPPQGTSYNEQF
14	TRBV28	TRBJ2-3	ASSPPSSGDTDTQY
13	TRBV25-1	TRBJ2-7	ASSAPDRAVPLQY
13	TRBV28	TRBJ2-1	ASSLGGVSGNEQF
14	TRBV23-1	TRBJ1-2	ASSQSLGDRGGGYT